The source of this TCR beta chain is a study of T cells in Graves' hyperthyroidism and ophthalmopathy. Whole-study results and caveats: A 13 V-J signature model discriminated ophthalmopathy versus stable hyperthyroidism.

Reasons for excluding patients were uncontrolled infection, other autoimmune disease, pregnancy or lactation. Initially, at the first diagnosis of hyperthyroidism and before any ophthalmopathy symptoms, blood was sampled. PBMCs were derived from 10 ml fresh peripheral blood. This clonotype showed up many times. Its antigen is unknown. From RNA transcripts, TCR beta CDR3 regions were amplified. HTBI primers were employed in a first-round RT-PCR of the TCR CDR3. MiXCR, applied by TCRdb to the multiplex PCR reads, yields one record per CDR3 protein. The sample has about 290,000 distinct CDR3 sequences; about 14% are singletons. This CDR3 has 15 residues. The germline V gene has CDR1 MNHEY and CDR2 SMNVEV (reference sequence). Trimming removed 3 bases from V and 3 bases from J, with 12 bases in between.

The TCR sequence derives from a woman between 25 and 40 years old with Graves' hyperthyroidism that later progressed to Graves' ophthalmopathy. The chain couples TRBV27 to TRBJ1-5; D is undetermined. The sequenced sample was blood. CDR3 in amino acids: CASSFGPTPNQPQHF. CDR3 nucleotide sequence: TGTGCCAGCAGTTTTGGGCCGACGCCCAATCAGCCCCAGCATTTT.